Following are 16 T cell receptor beta chains from one sample sequenced in a study of graft-versus-host responses after intestinal transplantation. Profiled with immunoSEQ multiplex PCR; TCRdb holds only in-frame clones, not every one. The table records several thousand clones, under 75% of them present only once. The sequencing here drew on PBMCs, taken around 560 days after intestinal transplant. Receptor source: a human patient who received an intestinal transplant, so some T cells may come from the graft donor.

V and J are TRBV4-3 and TRBJ2-7; D is possibly TRBD1 (5 bases). The CDR3 spans 15 residues. Germline CDR1 reads LGHNA; CDR2 reads YSLEER. V was cut by 3 bases and J by 2 bases, with 14 bases left in between. Here the CDR3 reads CASSQSWQGPYEQYF. CDR3 DNA: TGCGCCAGCAGCCAGTCGTGGCAGGGTCCCTACGAGCAGTACTTC.

CDR3 sequence: CASSLTSGGADTQYF. The DNA of the CDR3 is TGTGCCAGCAGCCTCACTAGCGGGGGGGCAGATACGCAGTATTTT. The rearrangement joins TRBV6-5 to TRBJ2-3, with 13 bases fitting TRBD2. CDR3 size: 15 residues. Germline assignment: CDR1 MNHEY and CDR2 SVGAGI. Losses at the gene ends were 6 bases for V and 4 bases for J; bases not matched to a gene: 4.

V usage is TRBV9 and J usage is TRBJ1-1; 8 positions agree with TRBD1. J was trimmed by 6 bases and V by 3 bases; bases with no gene match: 4. The germline V gene encodes CDR1 SGDLS and CDR2 YYNGEE. This CDR3 spans 13 amino acids. CDR3 DNA: TGTGCCAGCAGCGACGGACAGGGCGCTGAAGCTTTCTTT. This gives the protein CASSDGQGAEAFF.

The gene calls are TRBV5-6 and TRBJ1-5; a possible D gene is TRBD1 (5 bases). The V gene's germline CDR1 is SGHDT and CDR2 YYEEEE. Deletions cut 1 base from V and 6 bases from J, with 11 bases between. The CDR3 length is 14 residues. CDR3: CASSLTGGGQPQHF. Here the CDR3 DNA reads TGTGCCAGCAGCTTGACGGGGGGGGGTCAGCCCCAGCATTTT.

This chain joins TRBV5-3 and TRBJ1-1; D is uncertain. TRBV5-3 is given ORF status, its function remaining uncertain. V lost 0 bases to trimming and J lost 4 bases, with 13 bases between them. The CDR3 is 15 residues long. The CDR3 protein is CARSLAGGPGTEAFF. DNA for the CDR3: TGTGCCAGAAGCTTGGCCGGAGGTCCTGGCACTGAAGCTTTCTTT.

Comments on this clone: Since a far larger clone is one base different, this is likely a read error. The CDR3 DNA follows: TGTGCCAGCAGCCAAGATCTGGGGTTCACTAATGAAAAACTGTTTTTT. Translating gives CASSQDLGFTNEKLFF. This sequence joins TRBV11-3 and TRBJ1-4; D not certain. Germline lookup yields CDR1 SGHNT and CDR2 YENEEA. This CDR3 has 16 amino acids. Trimming pared 5 bases from V and 2 bases from J, leaving 15 bases between.

This rearrangement joins TRBV6-5 to TRBJ1-5; D remains unclear. CDR3 size: 13 residues. With 2 bases removed from V and 3 bases from J, the gap between germline ends came to 5 bases. CDR1 MNHEY and CDR2 SVGAGI come from the germline V gene. CDR3 amino acids: CASSYRDNQPQHF. CDR3 nucleotide sequence: TGTGCCAGCAGTTACAGAGACAATCAGCCCCAGCATTTT.

The chain has TRBV4-2 and TRBJ2-7; D is perhaps TRBD2 (6 bases). The length of the CDR3 is 14 residues. The V gene's germline CDR1 is LGHNA and CDR2 YNFKEQ. Trimming left V 5 bases short and J 3 bases short, with 14 bases between. The CDR3 spells CASSLRGLDYEQYF. As DNA, the CDR3 is TGTGCCAGCAGCTTGCGGGGACTGGACTACGAGCAGTACTTC.

With regard to this clone: A junction end diverges from the germline sequence, so it may reflect a read error. The rearrangement joins TRBV5-8 to TRBJ2-3; D possibly corresponds to TRBD2 (6 bases). There are 16 residues in the CDR3. Germline V gene data show CDR1 as SGHTS and CDR2 as YDEGEE. CDR3 nucleotide sequence: TGCGCCAGCAGCCAAGACAGCGGGTATACACCAGATACGCAGTATTTT. Its protein product is CASSQDSGYTPDTQYF.

The genes are TRBV7-8 and TRBJ1-2; D is perhaps TRBD1 (5 bases). The germline V and J ends were trimmed by 1 base and 7 bases, with 13 bases remaining between them. This CDR3 is 14 amino acids long. Germline V CDR1 and CDR2: SGHVS, FQNEAQ. CDR3 sequence reads: CASSLGGAQLGYTF. CDR3 nucleotides: TGTGCCAGCAGCTTAGGAGGGGCTCAGCTTGGCTACACCTTC. Full variable domain (outside the CDR3, taken from reference TRBV7-8 and TRBJ1-2): GAGVSQSPRYKVAKRGQDVALRCDPISGHVSLFWYQQALGQGPEFLTYFQNEAQLDKSGLPSDRFFAERPEGSVSTLKIQRTQQEDSAVYLCASSLGGAQLGYTFGSGTRLTVV.

This chain joins TRBV9 and TRBJ1-1, with 8 bases that match TRBD1. Germline loops: CDR1 SGDLS, CDR2 YYNGEE. The CDR3 sequence is 13 residues long. The ends lost 4 bases at V and 3 bases at J; junction bases unmatched: 2. CDR3 amino acids: CASSPRGHTEAFF. The CDR3 DNA sequence: TGTGCCAGCAGCCCCAGGGGGCACACTGAAGCTTTCTTT.

This chain joins TRBV6-6 and TRBJ1-2; 7 positions match TRBD1. CDR1 MNHNY and CDR2 SVGAGI come from the germline V gene (reference sequence). The CDR3 contains 13 residues. Trimming removed 3 bases from V and 4 bases from J; junction bases left unmatched: 2. CDR3 residues: CASSYGDSYGYTF. CDR3 sequence (DNA): TGTGCCAGCAGTTATGGGGACAGCTATGGCTACACCTTC.

The chain is built from TRBV6-5 and TRBJ1-3; D is ambiguous. Trimming took 7 bases from V and 1 from J, leaving 14 bases between them. Germline V gene lookup returns CDR1 MNHEY and CDR2 SVGAGI. The CDR3 has 15 residues. CDR3 sequence reads: CASTESEGSGNTIYF. The CDR3 nucleotides are TGTGCCAGCACCGAGTCGGAGGGTTCTGGAAACACCATATATTTT.

The chain links TRBV11-2 to TRBJ2-7; D unclear. The germline gives CDR1 SGHAT, CDR2 FQNNGV. V was pared by 4 bases and J by 2 bases, with 0 bases between. CDR3 length: 10 amino acids. DNA for the CDR3: TGTGCCAGCAGCTCCTACGAGCAGTACTTC. It codes for CASSSYEQYF.

This clone was counted a few times. The rearrangement joins TRBV14 to TRBJ2-3, with 7 bases lining up with TRBD1. The V gene end was trimmed by 1 base and the J gene end by 6 bases; junction bases not matched to a gene: 16. The CDR3 runs to 18 residues. Germline lookup yields CDR1 SGHDN and CDR2 FVKESK. The CDR3 nucleotides read TGTGCCAGCAGCCAAGGTTCGTTAATTCGGGACAGAAGGGATACGCAGTATTTT. This encodes CASSQGSLIRDRRDTQYF.

This clone was seen just once. The J gene is TRBJ2-7, the V gene TRBV7-9; 11 nucleotides match TRBD1. J lost 5 bases, V lost 5 bases, and 2 bases had no gene match. The CDR3 has 13 amino acids. Germline lookup yields CDR1 SEHNR and CDR2 FQNEAQ (reference sequence). In DNA, the CDR3 is TGTGCCAGCAGCGGACAGGGGGCAAACGAGCAGTACTTC. Its translation: CASSGQGANEQYF.